This TCR beta chain was found in a study of CD8+CD57+ T cells in acquired aplastic anemia. On the study more broadly: CD4+ cells from healthy donors averaged about 9.8 million reads.

Genomic DNA served as template for TCR beta VDJ and CDR3 profiling. TCRdb analysed the reads with MiXCR anew, one entry per CDR3 protein. Of approximately 170,000 distinct CDR3 sequences listed, 60% to 70% are singletons. The CDR3 loop spans 15 amino acids. Trimming removed 5 bases from V and 7 bases from J; junction bases left unmatched: 13. Per germline, CDR1 SGHTA and CDR2 FQGNSA. The chain is built from TRBV7-2 and TRBJ2-7; 8 bases line up with TRBD1. This sequence was found in a human donor in good health. The sequenced sample was sorted CD4+, CD8+, or CD8+CD57+ T cells (not recorded which) from PBMCs. In nucleotides, the CDR3 is TGTGCCAGCAGCATGCCAGGGACAGGTAGCCCGGAGCAGTACTTC. It specifies CASSMPGTGSPEQYF.